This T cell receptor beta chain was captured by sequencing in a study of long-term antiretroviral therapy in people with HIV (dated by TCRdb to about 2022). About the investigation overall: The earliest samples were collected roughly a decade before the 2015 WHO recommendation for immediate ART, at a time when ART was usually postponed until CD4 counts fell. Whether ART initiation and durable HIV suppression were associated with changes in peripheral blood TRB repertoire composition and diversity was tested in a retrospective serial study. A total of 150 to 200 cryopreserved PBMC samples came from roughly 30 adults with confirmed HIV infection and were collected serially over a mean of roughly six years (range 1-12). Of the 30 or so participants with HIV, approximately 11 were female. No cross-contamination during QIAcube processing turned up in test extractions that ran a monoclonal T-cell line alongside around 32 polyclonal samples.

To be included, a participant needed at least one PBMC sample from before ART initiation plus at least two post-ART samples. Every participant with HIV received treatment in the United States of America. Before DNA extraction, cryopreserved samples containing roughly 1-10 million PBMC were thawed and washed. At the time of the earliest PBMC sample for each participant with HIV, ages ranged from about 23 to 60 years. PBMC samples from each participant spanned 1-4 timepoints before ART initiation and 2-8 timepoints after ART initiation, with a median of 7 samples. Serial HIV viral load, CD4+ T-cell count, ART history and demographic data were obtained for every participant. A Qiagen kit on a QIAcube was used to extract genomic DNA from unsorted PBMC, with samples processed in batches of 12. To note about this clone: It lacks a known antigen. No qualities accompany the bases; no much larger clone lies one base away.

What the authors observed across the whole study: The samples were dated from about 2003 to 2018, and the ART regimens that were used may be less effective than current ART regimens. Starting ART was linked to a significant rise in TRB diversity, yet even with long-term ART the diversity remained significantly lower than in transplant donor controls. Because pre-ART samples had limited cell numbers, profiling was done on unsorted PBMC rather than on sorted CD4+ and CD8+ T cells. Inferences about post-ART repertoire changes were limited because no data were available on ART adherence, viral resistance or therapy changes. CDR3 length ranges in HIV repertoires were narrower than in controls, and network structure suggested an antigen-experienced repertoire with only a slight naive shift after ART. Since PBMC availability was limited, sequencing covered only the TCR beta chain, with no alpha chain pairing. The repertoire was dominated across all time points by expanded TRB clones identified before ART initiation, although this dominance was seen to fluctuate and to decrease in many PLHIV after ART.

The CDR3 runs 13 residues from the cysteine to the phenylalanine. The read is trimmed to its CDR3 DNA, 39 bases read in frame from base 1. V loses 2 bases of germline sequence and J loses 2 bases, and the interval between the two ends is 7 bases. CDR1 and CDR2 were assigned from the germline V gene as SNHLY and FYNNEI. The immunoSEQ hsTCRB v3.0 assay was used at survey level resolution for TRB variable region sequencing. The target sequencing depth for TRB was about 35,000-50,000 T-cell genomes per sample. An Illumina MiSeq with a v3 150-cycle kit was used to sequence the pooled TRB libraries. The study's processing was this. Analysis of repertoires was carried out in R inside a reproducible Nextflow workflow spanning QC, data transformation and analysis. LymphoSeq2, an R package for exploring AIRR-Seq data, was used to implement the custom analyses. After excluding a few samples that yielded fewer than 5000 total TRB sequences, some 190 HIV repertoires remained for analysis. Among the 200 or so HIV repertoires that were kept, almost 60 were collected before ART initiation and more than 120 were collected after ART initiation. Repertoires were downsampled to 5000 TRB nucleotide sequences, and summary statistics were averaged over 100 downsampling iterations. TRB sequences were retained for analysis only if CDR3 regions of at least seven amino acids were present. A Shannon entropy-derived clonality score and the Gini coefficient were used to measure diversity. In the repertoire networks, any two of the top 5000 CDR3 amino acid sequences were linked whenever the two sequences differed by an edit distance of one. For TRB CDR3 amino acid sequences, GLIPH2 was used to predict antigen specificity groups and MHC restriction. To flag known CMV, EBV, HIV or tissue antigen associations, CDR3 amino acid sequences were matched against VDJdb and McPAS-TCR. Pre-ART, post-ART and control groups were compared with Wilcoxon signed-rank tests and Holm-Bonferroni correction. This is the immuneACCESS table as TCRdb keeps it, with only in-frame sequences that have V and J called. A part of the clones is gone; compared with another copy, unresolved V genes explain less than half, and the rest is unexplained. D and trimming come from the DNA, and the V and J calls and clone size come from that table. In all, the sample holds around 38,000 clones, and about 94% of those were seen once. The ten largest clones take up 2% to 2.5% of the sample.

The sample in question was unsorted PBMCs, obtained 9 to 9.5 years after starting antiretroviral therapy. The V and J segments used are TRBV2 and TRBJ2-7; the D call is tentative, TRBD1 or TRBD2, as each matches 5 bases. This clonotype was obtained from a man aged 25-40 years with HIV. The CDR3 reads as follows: CASSERGPYEQYF. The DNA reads TGTGCCAGCAGTGAACGGGGCCCCTACGAGCAGTACTTC.